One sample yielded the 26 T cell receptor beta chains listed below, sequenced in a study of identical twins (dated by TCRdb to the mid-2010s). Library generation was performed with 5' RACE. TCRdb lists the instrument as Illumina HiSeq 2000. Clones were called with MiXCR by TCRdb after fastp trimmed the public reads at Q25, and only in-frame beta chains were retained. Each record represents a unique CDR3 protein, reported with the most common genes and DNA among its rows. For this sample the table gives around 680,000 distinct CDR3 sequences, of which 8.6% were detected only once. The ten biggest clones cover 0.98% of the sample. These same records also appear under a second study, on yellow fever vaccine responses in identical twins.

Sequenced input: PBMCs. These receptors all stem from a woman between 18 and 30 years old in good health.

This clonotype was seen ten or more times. The CDR3 loop reads CSARDRTSGRAPLGNEQFF. As DNA, the CDR3 is TGCAGTGCTAGAGATCGGACTAGCGGGAGGGCCCCCTTGGGCAATGAGCAGTTCTTC. The V call is TRBV20-1, the J call TRBJ2-1, with 15 bases that match TRBD2. The CDR3 consists of 19 residues. J was trimmed by 6 bases and V by 0 bases; bases with no gene match: 12. The germline V gene has CDR1 DFQATT and CDR2 SNEGSKA (reference sequence).

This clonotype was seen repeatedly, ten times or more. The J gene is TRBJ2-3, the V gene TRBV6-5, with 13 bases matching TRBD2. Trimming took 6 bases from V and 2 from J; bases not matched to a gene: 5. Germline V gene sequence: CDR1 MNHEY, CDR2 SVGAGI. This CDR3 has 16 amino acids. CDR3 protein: CASRRGLAGATDTQYF. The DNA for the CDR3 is TGTGCCAGCAGACGCGGACTAGCGGGGGCCACAGATACGCAGTATTTT.

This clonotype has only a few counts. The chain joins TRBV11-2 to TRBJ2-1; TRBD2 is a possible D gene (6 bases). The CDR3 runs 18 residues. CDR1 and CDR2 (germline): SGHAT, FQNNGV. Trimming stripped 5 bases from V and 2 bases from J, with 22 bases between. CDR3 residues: CASSPLLRTINAYNEQFF. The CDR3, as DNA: TGTGCCAGCAGCCCCCTCCTGCGGACTATCAACGCCTACAATGAGCAGTTCTTC.

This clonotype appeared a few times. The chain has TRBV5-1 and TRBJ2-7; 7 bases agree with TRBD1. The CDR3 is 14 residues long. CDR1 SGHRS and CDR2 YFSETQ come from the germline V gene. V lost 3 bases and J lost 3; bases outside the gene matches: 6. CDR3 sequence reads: CASSWRTGDYEQYF. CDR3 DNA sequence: TGCGCCAGCAGCTGGCGGACAGGAGACTACGAGCAGTACTTC. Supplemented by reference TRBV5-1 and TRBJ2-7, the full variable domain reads KAGVTQTPRYLIKTRGQQVTLSCSPISGHRSVSWYQQTPGQGLQFLFEYFSETQRNKGNFPGRFSGRQFSNSRSEMNVSTLELGDSALYLCASSWRTGDYEQYFGPGTRLTVT.

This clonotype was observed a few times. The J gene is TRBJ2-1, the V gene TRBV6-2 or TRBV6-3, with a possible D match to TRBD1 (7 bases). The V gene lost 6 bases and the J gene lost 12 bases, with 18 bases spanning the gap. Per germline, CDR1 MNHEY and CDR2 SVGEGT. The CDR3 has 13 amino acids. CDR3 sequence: CASSETGLGRQFF. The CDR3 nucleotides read TGTGCCAGCAGCGAGACAGGGCTCGGGAGGCAGTTCTTC.

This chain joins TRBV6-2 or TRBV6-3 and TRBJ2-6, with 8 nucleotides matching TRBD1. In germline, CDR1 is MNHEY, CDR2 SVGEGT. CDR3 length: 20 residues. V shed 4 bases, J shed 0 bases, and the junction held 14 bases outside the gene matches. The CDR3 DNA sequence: TGTGCCAGCAGTTTCCACCCGGGACAGGATAGGTCCTCTGGGGCCAACGTCCTGACTTTC. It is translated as CASSFHPGQDRSSGANVLTF.

The CDR3 loop reads CASKSTAWNQPQHF. CDR3 nucleotide sequence: TGTGCCAGCAAGTCCACAGCATGGAATCAGCCCCAGCATTTT. This chain links TRBV6-1 with TRBJ1-5; no clear D gene. This CDR3 spans 14 amino acids. Germline CDR1 reads MNHNS; CDR2 reads SASEGT. Trimming stripped 7 bases from V and 4 bases from J, with 14 bases between.

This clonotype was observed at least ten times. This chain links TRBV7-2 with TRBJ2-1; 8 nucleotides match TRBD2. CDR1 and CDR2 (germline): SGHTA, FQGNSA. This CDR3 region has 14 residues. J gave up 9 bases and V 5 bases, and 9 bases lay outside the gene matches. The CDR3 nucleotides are TGTGCCAGCAGCCGAGACGGGGGGGCCAGTGAGCAGTTCTTC. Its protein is CASSRDGGASEQFF.

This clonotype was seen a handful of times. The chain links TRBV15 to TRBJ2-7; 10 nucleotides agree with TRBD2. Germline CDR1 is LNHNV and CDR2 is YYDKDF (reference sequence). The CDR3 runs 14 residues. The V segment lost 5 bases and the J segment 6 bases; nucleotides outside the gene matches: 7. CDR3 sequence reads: CATSVLGLAAEQYF. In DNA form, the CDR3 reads TGTGCCACCAGCGTATTAGGACTAGCGGCCGAGCAGTACTTC. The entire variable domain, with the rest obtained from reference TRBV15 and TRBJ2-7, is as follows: DAMVIQNPRYQVTQFGKPVTLSCSQTLNHNVMYWYQQKSSQAPKLLFHYYDKDFNNEADTPDNFQSRRPNTSFCFLDIRSPGLGDTAMYLCATSVLGLAAEQYFGPGTRLTVT.

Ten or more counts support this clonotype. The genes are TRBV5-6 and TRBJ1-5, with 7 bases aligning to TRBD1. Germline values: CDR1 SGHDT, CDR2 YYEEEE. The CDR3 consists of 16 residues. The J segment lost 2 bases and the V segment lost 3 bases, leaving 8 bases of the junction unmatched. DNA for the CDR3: TGTGCCAGCAGCTCTAAGGGGGCGCAGGGCAATCAGCCCCAGCATTTT. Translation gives CASSSKGAQGNQPQHF.

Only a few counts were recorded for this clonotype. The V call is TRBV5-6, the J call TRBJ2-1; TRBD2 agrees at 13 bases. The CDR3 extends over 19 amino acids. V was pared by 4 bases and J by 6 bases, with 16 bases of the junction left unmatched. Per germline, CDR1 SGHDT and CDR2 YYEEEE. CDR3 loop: CASSRRSGTSGMRGNEQFF. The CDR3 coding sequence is TGTGCCAGCAGCAGACGATCCGGGACTAGCGGGATGAGGGGCAATGAGCAGTTCTTC.

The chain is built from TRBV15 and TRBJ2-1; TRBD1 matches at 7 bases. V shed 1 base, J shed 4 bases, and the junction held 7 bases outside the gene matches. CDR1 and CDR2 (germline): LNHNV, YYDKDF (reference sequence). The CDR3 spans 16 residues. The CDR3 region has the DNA TGTGCCACCAGCAGAGCCGACAGGGCCCATTACAATGAGCAGTTCTTC. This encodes CATSRADRAHYNEQFF.

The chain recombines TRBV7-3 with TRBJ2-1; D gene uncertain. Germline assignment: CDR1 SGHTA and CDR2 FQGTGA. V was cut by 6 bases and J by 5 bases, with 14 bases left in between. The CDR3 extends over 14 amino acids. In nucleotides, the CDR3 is TGTGCCAGCAGGTTGGTCGCTGGGGACAATGAGCAGTTCTTC. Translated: CASRLVAGDNEQFF. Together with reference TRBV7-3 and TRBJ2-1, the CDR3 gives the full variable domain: GAGVSQTPSNKVTEKGKYVELRCDPISGHTALYWYRQSLGQGPEFLIYFQGTGAADDSGLPNDRFFAVRPEGSVSTLKIQRTERGDSAVYLCASRLVAGDNEQFFGPGTRLTVL.

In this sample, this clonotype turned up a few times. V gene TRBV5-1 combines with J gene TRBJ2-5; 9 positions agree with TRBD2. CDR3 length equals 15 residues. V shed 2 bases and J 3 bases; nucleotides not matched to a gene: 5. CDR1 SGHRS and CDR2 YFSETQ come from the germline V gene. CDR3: CASSFLVAGEETQYF. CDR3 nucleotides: TGCGCCAGCAGCTTCCTGGTAGCGGGGGAAGAGACCCAGTACTTC.

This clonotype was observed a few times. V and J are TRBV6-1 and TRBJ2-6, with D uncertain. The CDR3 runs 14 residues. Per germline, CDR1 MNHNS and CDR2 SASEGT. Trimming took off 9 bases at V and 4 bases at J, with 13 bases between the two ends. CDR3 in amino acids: CASFGIPGANVLTF. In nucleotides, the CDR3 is TGTGCCAGTTTCGGTATTCCGGGGGCCAACGTCCTGACTTTC.

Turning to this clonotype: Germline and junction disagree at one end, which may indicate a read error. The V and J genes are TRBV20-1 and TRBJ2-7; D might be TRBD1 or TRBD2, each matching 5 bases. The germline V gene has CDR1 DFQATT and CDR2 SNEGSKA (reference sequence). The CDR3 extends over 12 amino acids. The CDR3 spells CGAYRGDYEQYF. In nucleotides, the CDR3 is TGCGGTGCATATCGAGGGGACTACGAGCAGTACTTC.

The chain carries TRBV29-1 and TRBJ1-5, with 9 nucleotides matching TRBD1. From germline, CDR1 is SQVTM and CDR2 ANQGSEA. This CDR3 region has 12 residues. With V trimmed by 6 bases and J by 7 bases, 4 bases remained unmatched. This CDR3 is CSVGQGWQPQHF. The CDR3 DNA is TGCAGCGTGGGACAGGGTTGGCAGCCCCAGCATTTT. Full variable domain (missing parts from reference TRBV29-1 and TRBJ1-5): SAVISQKPSRDICQRGTSLTIQCQVDSQVTMMFWYRQQPGQSLTLIATANQGSEATYESGFVIDKFPISRPNLTFSTLTVSNMSPEDSSIYLCSVGQGWQPQHFGDGTRLSIL.

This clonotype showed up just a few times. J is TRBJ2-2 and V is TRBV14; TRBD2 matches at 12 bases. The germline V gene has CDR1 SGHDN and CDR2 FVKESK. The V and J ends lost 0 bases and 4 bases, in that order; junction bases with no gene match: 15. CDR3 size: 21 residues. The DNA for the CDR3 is TGTGCCAGCAGCCAAGAAAAACTAGCGGGAGGTAGTATTCGGCGCACCGGGGAGCTGTTTTTT. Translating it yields CASSQEKLAGGSIRRTGELFF.

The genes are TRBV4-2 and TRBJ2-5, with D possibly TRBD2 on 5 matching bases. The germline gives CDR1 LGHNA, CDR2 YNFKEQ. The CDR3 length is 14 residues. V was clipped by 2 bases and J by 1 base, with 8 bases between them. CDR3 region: CASSQRGSQETQYF. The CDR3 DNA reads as TGTGCCAGCAGCCAACGCGGGTCCCAAGAGACCCAGTACTTC.

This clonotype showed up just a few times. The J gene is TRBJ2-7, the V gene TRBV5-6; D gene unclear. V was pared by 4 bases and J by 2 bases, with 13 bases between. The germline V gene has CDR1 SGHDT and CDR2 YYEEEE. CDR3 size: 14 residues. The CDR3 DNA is TGTGCCAGCAGCCCCAGACCCGGACCCTACGAGCAGTACTTC. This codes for CASSPRPGPYEQYF. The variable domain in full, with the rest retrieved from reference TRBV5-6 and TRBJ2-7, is DAGVTQSPTHLIKTRGQQVTLRCSPKSGHDTVSWYQQALGQGPQFIFQYYEEEERQRGNFPDRFSGHQFPNYSSELNVNALLLGDSALYLCASSPRPGPYEQYFGPGTRLTVT.

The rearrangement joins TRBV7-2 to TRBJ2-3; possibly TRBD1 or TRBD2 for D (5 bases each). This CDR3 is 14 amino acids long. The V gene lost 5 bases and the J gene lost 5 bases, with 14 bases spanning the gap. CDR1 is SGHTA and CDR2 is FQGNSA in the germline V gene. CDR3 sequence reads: CASSDGLGVDTQYF. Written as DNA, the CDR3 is TGTGCCAGCAGCGACGGACTGGGGGTAGATACGCAGTATTTT. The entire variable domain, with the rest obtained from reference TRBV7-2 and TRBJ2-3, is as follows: GAGVSQSPSNKVTEKGKDVELRCDPISGHTALYWYRQSLGQGLEFLIYFQGNSAPDKSGLPSDRFSAERTGGSVSTLTIQRTQQEDSAVYLCASSDGLGVDTQYFGPGTRLTVL.

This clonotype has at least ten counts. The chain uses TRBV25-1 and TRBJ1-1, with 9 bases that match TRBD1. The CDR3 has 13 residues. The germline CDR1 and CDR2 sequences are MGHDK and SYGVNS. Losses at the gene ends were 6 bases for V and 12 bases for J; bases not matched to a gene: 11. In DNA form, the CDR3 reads TGTGCCAGCAGCGTAACCGGGACAGGGTTAACTTTCTTT. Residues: CASSVTGTGLTFF. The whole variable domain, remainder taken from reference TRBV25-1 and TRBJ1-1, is EADIYQTPRYLVIGTGKKITLECSQTMGHDKMYWYQQDPGMELHLIHYSYGVNSTEKGDLSSESTVSRIRTEHFPLTLESARPSHTSQYLCASSVTGTGLTFFGQGTRLTVV.

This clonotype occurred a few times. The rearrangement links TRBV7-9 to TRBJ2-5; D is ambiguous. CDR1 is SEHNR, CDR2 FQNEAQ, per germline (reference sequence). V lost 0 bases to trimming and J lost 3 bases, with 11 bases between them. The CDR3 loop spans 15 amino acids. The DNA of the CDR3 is TGTGCCAGCAGCTTAGCAATAATGGCAGAAGAGACCCAGTACTTC. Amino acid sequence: CASSLAIMAEETQYF.

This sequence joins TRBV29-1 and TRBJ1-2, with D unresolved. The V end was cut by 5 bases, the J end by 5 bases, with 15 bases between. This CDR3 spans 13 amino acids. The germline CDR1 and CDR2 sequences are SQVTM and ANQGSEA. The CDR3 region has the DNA TGCAGCGTTTTACTACCCGGACTGTATGGCTACACCTTC. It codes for CSVLLPGLYGYTF. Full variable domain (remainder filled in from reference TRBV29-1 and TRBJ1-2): SAVISQKPSRDICQRGTSLTIQCQVDSQVTMMFWYRQQPGQSLTLIATANQGSEATYESGFVIDKFPISRPNLTFSTLTVSNMSPEDSSIYLCSVLLPGLYGYTFGSGTRLTVV.

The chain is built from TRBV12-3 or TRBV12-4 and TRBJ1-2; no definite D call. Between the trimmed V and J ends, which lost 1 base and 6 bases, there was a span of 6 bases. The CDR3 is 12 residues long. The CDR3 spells CASSLGPDGYTF. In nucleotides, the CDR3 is TGTGCCAGCAGTTTAGGACCAGATGGCTACACCTTC.

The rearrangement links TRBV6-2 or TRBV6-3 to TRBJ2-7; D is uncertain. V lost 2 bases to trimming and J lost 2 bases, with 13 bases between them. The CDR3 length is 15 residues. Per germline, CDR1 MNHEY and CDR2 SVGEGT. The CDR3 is CASSYLPRVAYEQYF. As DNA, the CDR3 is TGTGCCAGCAGTTACCTACCCAGAGTTGCCTACGAGCAGTACTTC.